This T cell receptor beta chain is drawn from a study of blood T cell repertoires in COVID-19. In the study overall: The United States, Italy and Spain were the sources of the acute and convalescent COVID-19 samples. Sample material is recorded as cDNA or gDNA derived from T cells, B-cell-depleted T cells, or PBMCs.

The length of the CDR3 is 15 residues. The germline gives CDR1 SGHTA, CDR2 FQGTGA. Unmatched junction bases numbered 4, after V lost 5 bases and J lost 3 bases. This clone has only one observation. Other DNA sequences of this sample code for an identical CDR3. As handled by the study authors: Amplifying reference gene primers gave estimates of nucleated cell counts. TCRdb's table, derived via immunoSEQ multiplex PCR, lists solely in-frame clones and lacks some. The V and J calls and clone size were taken over from that table, and D and trimming were inferred from the DNA. This sample has 96,000 or so clones, with about 88% found just once.

This receptor was identified in a woman of 80 years or more with acute or convalescent COVID-19. The sample taken for sequencing was peripheral blood. This chain joins TRBV7-3 and TRBJ2-3, with 11 bases aligning to TRBD2. The CDR3 loop reads CASSVAGGSTDTQYF. The CDR3 DNA is TGTGCCAGCAGCGTAGCGGGGGGGAGTACAGATACGCAGTATTTT.